This is a list of T cell receptor beta chains from one sample in a study of blood T cells in healthy people across ages. MiXCR was run by TCRdb on the 5' RACE reads, yielding one entry per CDR3 protein. Counted here are around 900,000 distinct CDR3 sequences, about 28% occurring once; the ten biggest clones make up approximately 15%. Input material: blood. The source is a woman of 80 years or more in good health. CDR3s include the opening cysteine and the closing phenylalanine or tryptophan. The D gene is left open where the match is weak. Size is omitted from some rows. Given values are once, few, many or a class for expanded clones.

J	V	D	size	CDR3	DNA
TRBJ1-1	TRBV5-1	NA	many	CASSSQENTEAFF	TGCGCCAGCAGTTCACAGGAGAACACTGAAGCTTTCTTT
TRBJ2-1	TRBV29-1	NA	NA	CSVELVGEQFF	TGCAGCGTTGAACTAGTAGGTGAGCAGTTCTTC
TRBJ2-3	TRBV7-9	NA	NA	CASSLDGRATTDTQYF	TGTGCCAGCAGCTTAGACGGCAGGGCGACGACAGATACGCAGTATTTT
TRBJ2-7	TRBV3-1	NA	many	CASSRGAGGYEQYF	TGTGCCAGCAGCCGGGGGGCAGGGGGCTACGAGCAGTACTTC
TRBJ2-2	TRBV9	TRBD1	few	CASSVRDREDYGELFF	TGTGCCAGCAGCGTTAGGGACAGGGAAGATTACGGGGAGCTGTTTTTT
TRBJ2-5	TRBV7-2	TRBD2	many	CASRRQRGGGWQETQYF	TGTGCCAGCAGGCGTCAGCGGGGGGGAGGGTGGCAAGAGACCCAGTACTTC
TRBJ2-5	TRBV10-3	TRBD2	many	CAISESGLAWRETQYF	TGTGCCATCAGTGAGTCCGGACTAGCTTGGCGAGAGACCCAGTACTTC
TRBJ1-1	TRBV5-1	NA	NA	CASGDNPLNTEAFF	TGCGCCAGCGGGGACAATCCCTTGAACACTGAAGCTTTCTTT
TRBJ2-5	TRBV12-3/TRBV12-4	TRBD2	many	CASSWGGPQETQYF	TGTGCCAGCAGTTGGGGGGGACCCCAAGAGACCCAGTACTTC
TRBJ1-1	TRBV11-2	NA	few	CASSLFMNTEAFF	TGTGCCAGCAGCTTATTCATGAACACTGAAGCTTTCTTT
TRBJ1-5	TRBV19	TRBD1	NA	CASRTGVNQPQHF	TGTGCCAGTAGGACAGGGGTCAATCAGCCCCAGCATTTT
TRBJ2-7	TRBV4-2	TRBD2	NA	CASSQDPSGSSYEQYF	TGTGCCAGCAGCCAAGATCCTAGCGGGAGTTCCTACGAGCAGTACTTC
TRBJ2-1	TRBV6-1	TRBD2	many	CASEKGRGGYNEQFF	TGTGCCAGCGAGAAGGGGCGGGGGGGTTACAATGAGCAGTTCTTC
TRBJ2-7	TRBV6-6	NA	many	CASTETILSYEQYF	TGTGCCAGCACCGAGACTATTCTATCCTACGAGCAGTACTTC
TRBJ2-1	TRBV3-1	TRBD2	many	CASSQTSGYNEQFF	TGTGCCAGCAGCCAGACTAGCGGGTACAATGAGCAGTTCTTC
TRBJ2-5	TRBV7-9	TRBD1	NA	CASRVTLGQQETQYF	TGTGCCAGCCGGGTAACATTGGGACAGCAAGAGACCCAGTACTTC
TRBJ2-5	TRBV27	TRBD2	many	CASRAGRQETQYF	TGTGCCAGCAGAGCGGGGAGGCAAGAGACCCAGTACTTC
TRBJ2-3	TRBV9	TRBD1	NA	CASSVGGTVFTDTQYF	TGTGCCAGCAGCGTAGGTGGGACAGTCTTTACAGATACGCAGTATTTT
TRBJ1-1	TRBV5-1	TRBD1	many	CASRTQGQTRTEAFF	TGCGCCAGCAGAACGCAGGGACAGACTAGAACTGAAGCTTTCTTT
TRBJ1-5	TRBV7-2	NA	many	CASTLLNQPQHF	TGTGCCAGCACCCTCCTGAATCAGCCCCAGCATTTT
TRBJ2-7	TRBV6-6	TRBD2	many	CASSSPGGYEQYF	TGTGCCAGCAGTTCCCCGGGGGGCTACGAGCAGTACTTC
TRBJ1-2	TRBV29-1	NA	many	CSVPPDGGGGYTF	TGCAGCGTTCCCCCCGATGGGGGAGGCGGCTACACCTTC
TRBJ2-2	TRBV5-6	NA	NA	CASSWGATGELFF	TGTGCCAGCAGCTGGGGGGCCACCGGGGAGCTGTTTTTT
TRBJ2-1	TRBV29-1	NA	many	CSVDTWSSYNEQFF	TGCAGCGTTGATACCTGGAGCTCCTACAATGAGCAGTTCTTC
TRBJ2-1	TRBV5-6	TRBD1	many	CASSLQGSRGYNEQFF	TGTGCCAGCAGTTTACAGGGGTCTCGGGGCTACAATGAGCAGTTCTTC
TRBJ2-4	TRBV3-1	NA	many	CASSRVGRIQYF	TGTGCCAGCAGCCGGGTGGGGCGGATTCAGTACTTC
TRBJ2-3	TRBV5-5	TRBD1	few	CASSLRGGTGRDTQYF	TGTGCCAGCAGCTTGAGGGGGGGGACAGGGAGAGATACGCAGTATTTT
TRBJ2-4	TRBV7-8	TRBD2	many	CASSFSRLAGGSKNIQYF	TGTGCCAGCAGCTTTTCCCGACTAGCGGGGGGGTCCAAAAACATTCAGTACTTC
TRBJ2-5	TRBV11-2	NA	NA	CASSLVSGQEAQYF	TGTGCCAGCAGCTTAGTCTCAGGACAAGAGGCCCAGTACTTC
TRBJ2-7	TRBV20-1	NA	few	CSASPRGQGGSYEQYF	TGCAGTGCTAGTCCTCGTGGGCAGGGGGGCTCCTACGAGCAGTACTTC
TRBJ2-6	TRBV4-1	NA	many	CASSQGDVGVGANVLTF	TGCGCCAGCAGCCAAGGCGACGTGGGGGTCGGGGCCAACGTCCTGACTTTC
TRBJ2-5	TRBV6-5	NA	many	CASSTGTSRETQYF	TGTGCCAGCAGTACTGGAACGTCCCGTGAGACCCAGTACTTC
TRBJ2-2	TRBV12-3/TRBV12-4	NA	NA	CASSLSPDTGELFF	TGTGCCAGCAGTTTAAGCCCCGACACCGGGGAGCTGTTTTTT
TRBJ1-4	TRBV29-1	NA	NA	CSGANQANEKRFF	TGCAGCGGAGCCAACCAGGCTAATGAAAAACGGTTTTTT
TRBJ2-5	TRBV2	NA	NA	CASRNGRGQETQYF	TGTGCCAGCAGAAACGGCAGGGGACAAGAGACCCAGTACTTC
TRBJ1-2	TRBV18	NA	few	CASSPKSGDGYTF	TGTGCCAGCTCACCAAAGTCAGGGGATGGCTACACCTTC
TRBJ2-5	TRBV3-1	NA	once	CASNQSAGYQETQYF	TGTGCCAGCAACCAATCCGCGGGATACCAAGAGACCCAGTACTTC
TRBJ2-6	TRBV4-3	NA	many	CASSQEPGRSSGANVLTF	TGCGCCAGCAGCCAAGAACCAGGCAGGAGCTCTGGGGCCAACGTCCTGACTTTC
TRBJ2-7	TRBV20-1	NA	many	CSGGTDLYEQYF	TGCAGTGGCGGGACAGACTTATACGAGCAGTACTTC
TRBJ2-7	TRBV6-1	NA	few	CASTEGWRENEQYF	TGTGCCAGCACCGAGGGGTGGAGGGAAAACGAGCAGTACTTC